The source of this T cell receptor (beta chain) is a study of human T cells and chemical hapten exposure. This CDR3 contains 14 residues. Trimming removed 5 bases at V and 0 bases at J, with 14 bases between. The germline V gene encodes CDR1 DFQATT and CDR2 SNEGSKA (reference sequence). As to time point: patch test 1, 2 weeks after DPC sensitization. Treatment defined: therapeutic diphenylcyclopropenone sensitization with weekly scalp DPC. TCRdb ran MiXCR on the RACE reads and lists one entry per CDR3 protein. The table shows 150,000 to 200,000 distinct CDR3 sequences, with roughly 15% occurring only once. With respect to this clonotype: The target antigen is unknown.

Whole-study results and caveats: While controls formed fewer of them, expanded TCRs formed significantly more large CDR3 similarity clusters.

This clonotype was sampled from a woman in her 30s with alopecia areata. Some clones in this sample may be carry-over from other donors' samples. This specimen was whole blood, taken in connection with sensitization to the hapten diphenylcyclopropenone (DPC). This chain joins TRBV20-1 and TRBJ2-7, with D tentatively TRBD2 (6 bases). CDR3 DNA sequence: TGCAGTGCTCGTAGGGACTCAAGCTCCTACGAGCAGTACTTC. It encodes CSARRDSSSYEQYF.